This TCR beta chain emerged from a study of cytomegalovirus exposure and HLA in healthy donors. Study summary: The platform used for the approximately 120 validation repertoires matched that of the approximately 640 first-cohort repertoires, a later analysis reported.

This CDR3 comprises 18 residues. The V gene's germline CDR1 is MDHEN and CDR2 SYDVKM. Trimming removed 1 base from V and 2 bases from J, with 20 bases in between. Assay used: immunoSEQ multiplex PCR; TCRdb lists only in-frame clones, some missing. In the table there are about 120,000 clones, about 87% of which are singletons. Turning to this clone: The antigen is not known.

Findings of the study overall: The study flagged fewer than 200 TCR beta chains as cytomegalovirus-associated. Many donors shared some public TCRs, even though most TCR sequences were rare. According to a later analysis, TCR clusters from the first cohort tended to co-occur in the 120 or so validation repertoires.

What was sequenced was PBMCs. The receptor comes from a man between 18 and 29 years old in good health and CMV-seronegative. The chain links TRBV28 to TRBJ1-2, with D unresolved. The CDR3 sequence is CASSLSPILVSGNYGYTF. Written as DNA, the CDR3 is TGTGCCAGCAGTTTATCCCCCATTTTGGTCTCAGGAAACTATGGCTACACCTTC.